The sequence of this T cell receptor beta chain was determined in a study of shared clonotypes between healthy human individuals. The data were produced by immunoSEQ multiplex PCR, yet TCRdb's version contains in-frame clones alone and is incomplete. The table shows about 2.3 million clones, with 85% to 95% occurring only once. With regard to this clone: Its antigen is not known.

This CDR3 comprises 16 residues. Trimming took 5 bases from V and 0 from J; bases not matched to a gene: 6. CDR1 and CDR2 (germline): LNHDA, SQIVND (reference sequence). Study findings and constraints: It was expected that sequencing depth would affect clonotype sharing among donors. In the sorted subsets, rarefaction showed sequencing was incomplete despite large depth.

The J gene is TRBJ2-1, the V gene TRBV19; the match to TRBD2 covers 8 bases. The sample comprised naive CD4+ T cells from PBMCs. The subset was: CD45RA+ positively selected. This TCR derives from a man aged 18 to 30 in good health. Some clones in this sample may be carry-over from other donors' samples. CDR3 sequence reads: CASSGLAASSYNEQFF. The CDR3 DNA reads TGTGCCAGTAGTGGACTAGCCGCGAGCTCCTACAATGAGCAGTTCTTC.